Each of the 13 T cell receptor beta chains below was sequenced from the same sample in a study of blood T cell repertoires in COVID-19. Repertoires were generated with immunoSEQ multiplex PCR, while TCRdb's copy carries only in-frame clones and drops some. The profile shows about 140,000 clones, 80% to 85% of them singletons. Sequenced: peripheral blood. Source of these receptors: a woman aged 60-75 years with acute or convalescent COVID-19.

This sequence joins TRBV4-2 and TRBJ2-3; 13 bases line up with TRBD2. This CDR3 spans 17 amino acids. V dropped 1 base and J dropped 5; count of bases not matched to a gene: 6. CDR1 is LGHNA and CDR2 is YNFKEQ in the germline V gene. The CDR3, as DNA: TGTGCCAGCAGCCAAGTCGGACTAGCGGGAGTTCTAGATACGCAGTATTTT. It codes for CASSQVGLAGVLDTQYF.

The V call is TRBV19, the J call TRBJ2-6; TRBD2 is a possible D gene (6 bases). Germline values: CDR1 LNHDA, CDR2 SQIVND (reference sequence). The V and J ends lost 3 bases and 0 bases respectively, with 12 bases between them. This CDR3 comprises 17 residues. CDR3 nucleotides: TGTGCCAGTAGTATTGCGGGGAGGACCTCTGGGGCCAACGTCCTGACTTTC. Encoded protein: CASSIAGRTSGANVLTF.

The J gene is TRBJ1-5, the V gene TRBV2; 10 bases map to TRBD1. Germline V gene data show CDR1 as SNHLY and CDR2 as FYNNEI. The CDR3 runs 13 residues. With V trimmed by 10 bases and J by 4 bases, 4 bases remained unmatched. As DNA, the CDR3 is TGTGCCACCGGGACAGGGGAGAATCAGCCCCAGCATTTT. It encodes CATGTGENQPQHF.

The genes are TRBV6-6 and TRBJ2-7; perhaps TRBD2 as D (7 bases). The V gene's germline CDR1 is MNHNY and CDR2 SVGAGI (reference sequence). The CDR3 has 15 residues. V lost 0 bases and J lost 3, with 12 bases in between. CDR3 sequence reads: CASSYSGGVNYEQYF. Here the CDR3 DNA reads TGTGCCAGCAGTTACTCAGGGGGGGTAAACTACGAGCAGTACTTC.

V gene TRBV2 combines with J gene TRBJ2-7, with 9 nucleotides matching TRBD1. This CDR3 has 14 residues. Germline V gene data show CDR1 as SNHLY and CDR2 as FYNNEI. V was clipped by 7 bases and J by 2 bases; unmatched bases: 6. This chain's CDR3 is CASMGTGQPYEQYF. CDR3 nucleotide sequence: TGTGCCAGCATGGGGACAGGGCAACCCTACGAGCAGTACTTC.

The genes are TRBV7-6 and TRBJ2-1; 8 bases are a match to TRBD2. The V gene's germline CDR1 is SGHVS and CDR2 FNYEAQ. There are 16 residues in the CDR3. V shed 2 bases, J shed 3 bases, and the junction held 6 bases outside the gene matches. The CDR3 region is CASSLYDSGDYNEQFF. DNA of the CDR3: TGTGCCAGCAGCTTATATGATAGCGGGGACTACAATGAGCAGTTCTTC.

In its sample, this clone was seen once. This chain connects TRBV29-1 to TRBJ2-7; TRBD2 aligns across 8 bases. Germline V gives CDR1 SQVTM, CDR2 ANQGSEA. Trimming took 6 bases from V and 2 from J; bases not matched to a gene: 6. The CDR3 is made up of 13 amino acids. The CDR3 loop is CSVVHSGTYEQYF. In nucleotides, the CDR3 is TGCAGCGTCGTCCATAGCGGGACCTACGAGCAGTACTTC.

This clone was recorded only once. The chain carries TRBV5-1 and TRBJ1-6, with TRBD1 matching over 11 bases. V shed 4 bases and J 9 bases; nucleotides not matched to a gene: 3. This CDR3 comprises 14 residues. The germline V gene has CDR1 SGHRS and CDR2 YFSETQ. The CDR3 nucleotides are TGCGCCAGCAGCCCCGGACAGGGGGCTTCACCCCTCCACTTT. Residues: CASSPGQGASPLHF.

On this clone: At one end the junction does not follow the germline gene, possibly because of a read error. This sequence joins TRBV11-2 and TRBJ1-4; D not resolved. The CDR3 is 13 amino acids. The germline CDR1 and CDR2 sequences are SGHAT and FQNNGV. CDR3 in DNA: TGTGCCAGTAGCTCTTACTCGAATGAAAAACTGTTTTTT. Translated, it gives CASSSYSNEKLFF.

On this clone: A junction boundary mismatches the germline segment, possibly from a read error. The J gene is TRBJ2-1, the V gene TRBV28; the match to TRBD2 covers 9 bases. The germline CDR1 and CDR2 sequences are MDHEN and SYDVKM. The CDR3 has 15 amino acids. The CDR3 DNA is TGTGCCAGCAATTTAGCGGGAGAGGCCTACAATGAGCAGTTCTTC. It translates to CASNLAGEAYNEQFF. The complete variable domain, with remaining parts taken from reference TRBV28 and TRBJ2-1, reads DVKVTQSSRYLVKRTGEKVFLECVQDMDHENMFWYRQDPGLGLRLIYFSYDVKMKEKGDIPEGYSVSREKKERFSLILESASTNQTSMYLCASNLAGEAYNEQFFGPGTRLTVL.

The V gene is TRBV6-5, the J gene TRBJ2-1; 14 nucleotides align to TRBD2. This CDR3 is 15 amino acids long. Germline V lookup: CDR1 MNHEY, CDR2 SVGAGI. V was pared by 6 bases and J by 11 bases, with 9 bases of the junction left unmatched. The CDR3 here is CASSTPGTSGGKQFF. The CDR3 nucleotides read TGTGCCAGCAGCACGCCAGGGACTAGCGGGGGAAAGCAGTTCTTC.

This clone came up a few times. V and J are TRBV6-1 and TRBJ2-6; 7 bases match TRBD1. Germline CDR1 and CDR2: MNHNS and SASEGT. V gave up 2 bases and J gave up 3 bases; unmatched junction bases: 13. There are 19 residues in the CDR3. DNA of the CDR3: TGTGCCAGCAGTGAAAACTGGACAGGTGTTAGGGTTGGGGCCAACGTCCTGACTTTC. Residues: CASSENWTGVRVGANVLTF.

The DNA of the CDR3 is TGCAGCGTTGAGGACCTCGGGGACTATGGCTACACCTTC. Translation gives CSVEDLGDYGYTF. The rearrangement joins TRBV29-1 to TRBJ1-2; the D is unclear. This CDR3 comprises 13 residues. Germline V gene data show CDR1 as SQVTM and CDR2 as ANQGSEA. V shed 3 bases and J shed 3 bases, with 11 bases lying between them.